The rows below give T cell receptor beta chains drawn from one sample of a study of blood T cell repertoires in COVID-19. Clones were read by immunoSEQ multiplex PCR, and TCRdb kept only the in-frame ones, dropping some. The repertoire holds approximately 100,000 clones, with 85% as singletons. Sequenced: peripheral blood. These receptors all stem from a man older than 75 with acute or convalescent COVID-19. CDR3s include the opening cysteine and the closing phenylalanine or tryptophan. The D gene is left open where the match is weak. Clone size, where shown, is once, few, many, or a class for clones that have expanded.

TRBV6-4	-	TRBJ2-3	TRBD2	TGTGCCAGCAGTGACCGAGCGGGAGGGGGAGATACGCAGTATTTT	CASSDRAGGGDTQYF
TRBV13	-	TRBJ2-5	-	TGTGCCAGCAGCTTGCTGAGGAAAGAGACCCAGTACTTC	CASSLLRKETQYF
TRBV7-8	-	TRBJ1-1	-	TGTGCCACCAAAACATCGGGTATCGTAGAAGCTTTCTTT	CATKTSGIVEAFF
TRBV18	-	TRBJ1-5	-	TGTGCCAGCTCACCGGATTGGGGGGGGTATAGCAATCAGCCCCAGCATTTT	CASSPDWGGYSNQPQHF
TRBV9	once	TRBJ1-2	TRBD1	TGTGCCAGCAGCGTAGGGGGGACAGGGAATGGCTACACCTTC	CASSVGGTGNGYTF
TRBV3-1/TRBV3-2	-	TRBJ2-5	TRBD2	TGTGCCAGCAGCCAAGGACTAGCGGGAGCTTCTACCCGGGAGACCCAGTACTTC	CASSQGLAGASTRETQYF
TRBV29-1	once	TRBJ2-5	-	TGCAGCGTTGCTGGCGGCCAAGAGACCCAGTACTTC	CSVAGGQETQYF
TRBV28	-	TRBJ1-2	TRBD1	TGTGCCAGCAGTGCCCGACAGGGTCCGGGTCTCTATGGCTACACCTTC	CASSARQGPGLYGYTF
TRBV19	-	TRBJ2-1	TRBD2	TGTGCCAGTAGTAAGGTAGCGGGGACCTTATACAATGAGCAGTTCTTC	CASSKVAGTLYNEQFF
TRBV7-3	-	TRBJ2-2	TRBD2	TGTGCCAGCAGCCCTTTTGGACTAGCGGGAGGGTCCGGGGAGCTGTTTTTT	CASSPFGLAGGSGELFF
TRBV19	-	TRBJ2-3	-	TGTGCCAGTAGAGGCGGGGCCGGGACAGATACGCAGTATTTT	CASRGGAGTDTQYF